Following are 18 T cell receptor beta chains from one sample sequenced in a study of T cells after yellow fever vaccination. MiXCR was run by TCRdb on the 5' RACE reads, yielding one entry per CDR3 protein. The table includes about 320,000 distinct CDR3 sequences, around a tenth detected once. Sequenced here: CD4+ T cells sorted from PBMCs, sampled 45 days after the yellow fever booster vaccination. The receptors derive from a man younger than 35 who received the YFV17D yellow fever vaccine.

This sequence joins TRBV7-9 and TRBJ2-3; 13 bases agree with TRBD2. Trimming removed 1 base from V and 2 bases from J; junction bases left unmatched: 3. Germline lookup yields CDR1 SEHNR and CDR2 FQNEAQ (reference sequence). The CDR3 spans 17 residues. CDR3 protein: CASSLVGLAGVTDTQYF. DNA of the CDR3: TGTGCCAGCAGCTTAGTCGGACTAGCGGGGGTCACAGATACGCAGTATTTT.

This clonotype has at least ten counts. The chain uses TRBV4-3 and TRBJ2-1; D may be TRBD2 (6 bases). Between the trimmed V and J ends, which lost 0 bases and 11 bases, there was a span of 11 bases. The CDR3 spans 13 residues. Germline V gene sequence: CDR1 LGHNA, CDR2 YSLEER. This CDR3 reads CASSQERERQQFF. In DNA form, the CDR3 reads TGCGCCAGCAGCCAAGAACGGGAGAGGCAGCAGTTCTTC.

This clonotype has a handful of counts. The chain joins TRBV20-1 to TRBJ2-1; TRBD1 matches 8 bases. V was clipped by 5 bases and J by 1 base; unmatched bases: 10. Looked up from germline, CDR1 is DFQATT and CDR2 is SNEGSKA (reference sequence). The CDR3 is made up of 16 amino acids. The CDR3 DNA is TGCAGTGCTTACTCCACAGGGGGATGGTCCTACAATGAGCAGTTCTTC. Its protein is CSAYSTGGWSYNEQFF.

The V call is TRBV7-9, the J call TRBJ2-3; TRBD2 matches at 7 bases. CDR1 is SEHNR and CDR2 is FQNEAQ in the germline V gene (reference sequence). V dropped 5 bases and J dropped 3; count of bases not matched to a gene: 5. This CDR3 is 14 amino acids long. The CDR3 DNA is TGTGCCAGCAGCCTACGGGGGGTGACAGATACGCAGTATTTT. It codes for CASSLRGVTDTQYF.

This clonotype was counted only a few times. V is TRBV7-2 and J is TRBJ1-5; a possible D gene is TRBD1 (5 bases). Germline assignment: CDR1 SGHTA and CDR2 FQGNSA. Trimming shortened V by 5 bases and J by 7 bases, and 12 bases separated the two germline ends. The CDR3 is made up of 13 amino acids. As DNA, the CDR3 is TGTGCCAGCAGCGTGGACGGGGGGCAGCCCCAGCATTTT. Translated, it gives CASSVDGGQPQHF.

This rearrangement joins TRBV7-3 to TRBJ2-6; D is unresolved. V shed 4 bases and J shed 10 bases, with 8 bases lying between them. The germline V gene encodes CDR1 SGHTA and CDR2 FQGTGA. This CDR3 region has 12 residues. Here the CDR3 reads CASSSPSNVLTF. CDR3 in DNA: TGTGCCAGCAGCTCCCCCTCGAACGTCCTGACTTTC.

This clonotype was seen a few times. The chain has TRBV2 and TRBJ2-3; D remains ambiguous. V was clipped by 6 bases and J by 6 bases, with 10 bases between them. The CDR3 has 12 residues. Germline V gene data show CDR1 as SNHLY and CDR2 as FYNNEI. This CDR3 is CASRPRVDTQYF. The CDR3 nucleotides read TGTGCCAGCAGGCCTAGGGTGGATACGCAGTATTTT.

This clonotype was counted many times. The rearrangement joins TRBV5-1 to TRBJ1-2; perhaps TRBD1 as D (5 bases). Germline V lookup: CDR1 SGHRS, CDR2 YFSETQ. Trimming took 0 bases from V and 0 from J, leaving 9 bases between them. The CDR3 consists of 15 residues. The CDR3 protein is CASSLEPTANYGYTF. The CDR3 nucleotides are TGCGCCAGCAGCTTGGAGCCGACAGCTAACTATGGCTACACCTTC.

This clonotype occurred a few times. The chain joins TRBV28 to TRBJ2-7; 10 bases agree with TRBD1. V lost 6 bases to trimming and J lost 2 bases; unmatched junction nucleotides: 4. Germline V gene sequence: CDR1 MDHEN, CDR2 SYDVKM. This CDR3 spans 14 amino acids. DNA for the CDR3: TGTGCCAGCAGCGGGGGACAGGGGCCCTACGAGCAGTACGTC. Translated, it gives CASSGGQGPYEQYV.

This clonotype has more than one count but fewer than ten. The V call is TRBV20-1, the J call TRBJ1-2; D unclear. V gave up 5 bases and J gave up 2 bases, with 15 bases separating them. The CDR3 has 14 amino acids. Germline loops: CDR1 DFQATT, CDR2 SNEGSKA (reference sequence). CDR3 amino acids: CSAPLVGRNYGYTF. The CDR3 DNA is TGCAGTGCTCCCTTGGTAGGGAGAAACTATGGCTACACCTTC.

The CDR3 DNA follows: TGTGCCAGTAGACCAGGGTTCGGGAATTCACCCCTCCACTTT. Its protein is CASRPGFGNSPLHF. The rearrangement uses TRBV19 and TRBJ1-6; possibly TRBD1 for D (5 bases). CDR1 and CDR2 (germline): LNHDA, SQIVND (reference sequence). V was trimmed by 6 bases and J by 7 bases, leaving 13 bases between them. The CDR3 contains 14 residues.

This clonotype was counted a few times. The gene calls are TRBV10-3 and TRBJ1-3; no clear D gene. CDR1 is ENHRY and CDR2 is SYGVKD in the germline V gene. V was pared by 8 bases and J by 0 bases, with 14 bases between. CDR3 length: 15 amino acids. The CDR3 spells CAISADALSGNTIYF. The CDR3 nucleotides read TGTGCCATCTCCGCGGACGCCCTCTCTGGAAACACCATATATTTT.

This clonotype was seen more than once but under ten times. The DNA of the CDR3 is TGCGCCAGCAGCTTGGGGGACAAACTGAACACTGAAGCTTTCTTT. Encoded protein: CASSLGDKLNTEAFF. V is TRBV5-1 and J is TRBJ1-1; a possible D gene is TRBD1 (6 bases). CDR1 and CDR2 (germline): SGHRS, YFSETQ. The V end lost 0 bases, the J end lost 0 bases, and 9 bases lay between the germline ends. The CDR3 loop spans 15 amino acids.

In its sample, this clonotype was seen a few times. This chain connects TRBV3-1 to TRBJ1-1, with a weak D call TRBD1 (6 bases). The CDR3 extends over 16 amino acids. Trimming shortened V by 4 bases and J by 3 bases, and 18 bases separated the two germline ends. The germline V gene has CDR1 LGHDT and CDR2 YNNKEL (reference sequence). CDR3 residues: CASSRGRGGPDTEAFF. The CDR3 DNA reads as TGTGCCAGCAGCCGCGGAAGGGGGGGGCCGGACACTGAAGCTTTCTTT.

The V call is TRBV7-9, the J call TRBJ1-4; no definite D call. This CDR3 has 13 amino acids. The germline V gene encodes CDR1 SEHNR and CDR2 FQNEAQ (reference sequence). V dropped 0 bases and J dropped 8 bases, with 7 bases sitting between them. The CDR3 region is CASSLANGEKLFF. CDR3 sequence (DNA): TGTGCCAGCAGCTTAGCGAATGGGGAAAAACTGTTTTTT.

This clonotype was observed a few times. In DNA, the CDR3 is TGCGCCAGCAGGGGGTCCTCCTGGGACAGGGGTCTATTGGATGGCTACACCTTC. Its protein is CASRGSSWDRGLLDGYTF. The V call is TRBV5-1, the J call TRBJ1-2; TRBD1 matches at 10 bases. The CDR3 is made up of 18 amino acids. V lost 5 bases to trimming and J lost 6 bases; unmatched junction nucleotides: 19. Germline assignment: CDR1 SGHRS and CDR2 YFSETQ. Filled out from reference TRBV5-1 and TRBJ1-2, the complete variable domain reads KAGVTQTPRYLIKTRGQQVTLSCSPISGHRSVSWYQQTPGQGLQFLFEYFSETQRNKGNFPGRFSGRQFSNSRSEMNVSTLELGDSALYLCASRGSSWDRGLLDGYTFGSGTRLTVV.

This clonotype was seen a handful of times. This sequence joins TRBV29-1 and TRBJ2-2, with a tentative D call TRBD2 (6 bases). V gave up 4 bases and J gave up 6 bases, with 15 bases separating them. The CDR3 runs to 14 residues. CDR1 SQVTM and CDR2 ANQGSEA come from the germline V gene. As DNA, the CDR3 is TGCAGCGTTGGGCGGGGAGGATCGGCCGGGGAGCTGTTTTTT. It specifies CSVGRGGSAGELFF.

This clonotype was found a few times. The rearrangement uses TRBV3-2 and TRBJ1-1. TRBV3-2 is a pseudogene locus. This CDR3 has 19 amino acids. The CDR3 nucleotides read TGTGCCAGCAGCCAAGGGGCGGGCAGGGCAGTTCATACGAACACTGAAGCTTTCTTT. It translates to CASSQGAGRAVHTNTEAFF.